This T cell receptor (beta chain) was sequenced during a study of cytomegalovirus exposure and HLA in healthy donors. Study-level information: An early data release held 70 million to 90 million unique TCRs from HLA-typed donors. Study-level points and caveats: Later analysis associated a missense DCLRE1C variant with TCR beta V- and J-gene trimming. In a later analysis, most CMV-associated TCR beta chains appeared HLA-restricted. Common viral pathogens seemed to be connected with several of the most significant clusters, according to a later analysis.

Germline lookup yields CDR1 MNHEY and CDR2 SMNVEV (reference sequence). The CDR3 spans 13 residues. The ends lost 10 bases at V and 7 bases at J; junction bases unmatched: 10. Worth noting for this clone: What it recognizes is unknown.

PCR involved 60 Vbeta and 13 Jbeta primers. Libraries were prepared by immunoSEQ multiplex PCR; TCRdb keeps only in-frame clonotypes and omits some of them. The table has about 210,000 clones, roughly 84% seen once; the top ten hold approximately 0.24%. Source material: PBMCs. The receptor was derived from a girl aged 2-10 years in good health and CMV-seronegative. The chain joins TRBV27 to TRBJ2-3, with 8 nucleotides matching TRBD2. CDR3 bases: TGTGCCACCACAGCGGGAGTCGTGAATACGCAGTATTTT. Its protein product is CATTAGVVNTQYF.